This T cell receptor (beta chain) originates from a study of cytomegalovirus exposure and HLA in healthy donors. Study results and limitations: Follow-up analysis later connected one missense variant in DCLRE1C with trimming of TCR beta V- and J-genes.

To note about this clone: The antigen remains unidentified.

PCR employed 60 Vbeta and 13 Jbeta primers. The data were produced by immunoSEQ multiplex PCR, yet TCRdb's version contains in-frame clones alone and is incomplete. The data contain around 100,000 clones, around three quarters of them singletons. V was trimmed by 4 bases and J by 4 bases, leaving 17 bases between them. Germline V gives CDR1 SGHKS, CDR2 YYEKEE (reference sequence). The CDR3 is 15 amino acids. This TCR was sampled from a woman aged 18-29 years in good health and CMV-seropositive. Material: PBMCs. The V and J genes are TRBV5-5 and TRBJ1-2, with D possibly matching TRBD1 (5 bases). The CDR3 region has the DNA TGTGCCAGCAGCCCGTGGACAAGGCCAGGCTATGGCTACACCTTC. Residues: CASSPWTRPGYGYTF.